These 5 T cell receptor beta chains were all obtained from the same sample, sequenced in a study of molecular identifiers for immune sequencing clone quantification (dated by TCRdb to between 2017 and 2018). The library was built by means of PCR. Reads for this sample came from a NextSeq 500. TCRdb took the public reads, trimmed them with fastp at Q25, ran MiXCR for clone calling and kept in-frame beta chains. Each CDR3 protein appears once, grouped with its most common genes and DNA. Recorded for this sample are approximately 97,000 distinct CDR3 sequences; roughly a quarter of them occurred a single time. The top ten hold roughly 1% of the sample. The sequenced sample consisted of naive CD8+ T cells from blood, with Jurkat cell RNA spiked in. According to the study, the label for this sample's cell subset or site signals: FACS-sorted CD8+CD4-CCR7+CD45RA+ naive T cells. The receptors shown here come from a human donor in good health. Some libraries in this study had Jurkat cell RNA spiked in.

Notes on this clonotype: Given a much more abundant clone one base away, this may be a read error. This rearrangement joins TRBV30 to TRBJ1-5; D may be TRBD1 (5 bases). V shed 3 bases and J shed 5 bases, with 17 bases lying between them. The germline V gene encodes CDR1 GTSNPN and CDR2 SVGIG (reference sequence). CDR3 size: 15 residues. Here the CDR3 DNA reads TGTGCCTGGAGCCAAACAAGCCCGGGGGATCAGCCCCAGCATTTT. This translates into CAWSQTSPGDQPQHF.

A word on this clonotype: A much larger clone lies a single base off, so this may be a read error. This chain joins TRBV7-9 and TRBJ2-3, with D possibly being TRBD1 (5 bases). This CDR3 contains 13 residues. Per the germline V gene, CDR1 is SEHNR and CDR2 is FQNEAQ (reference sequence). Trimming cost V 6 bases and J 8 bases, with 15 bases left between them. The CDR3, as DNA: TGTGCCAGCAGAGACACCAGGGTGGGTACGCAGTATTTT. As protein: CASRDTRVGTQYF.

This clonotype was detected many times. V usage is TRBV27 and J usage is TRBJ1-1; D gene ambiguous. CDR1 MNHEY and CDR2 SMNVEV come from the germline V gene (reference sequence). The V end lost 2 bases, the J end lost 1 base, and 8 bases lay between the germline ends. The length of the CDR3 is 14 residues. CDR3 loop: CASSLNGPNTEAFF. The CDR3, as DNA: TGTGCCAGCAGTTTAAATGGCCCGAACACTGAAGCTTTCTTT.

This clonotype occurred many times. The V and J genes are TRBV28 and TRBJ2-7; a weak D match, TRBD2 (6 bases). The CDR3 is made up of 13 amino acids. With 3 bases removed from V and 3 bases from J, the gap between germline ends came to 9 bases. Germline V CDR1 and CDR2: MDHEN, SYDVKM. This CDR3 is CASSFREYYEQYF. The CDR3 DNA reads as TGTGCCAGCAGTTTCCGGGAGTACTACGAGCAGTACTTC.

A remark on this clonotype: This sequence may be a read error, since a much larger clone differs from it by one base. The chain employs TRBV6-1 and TRBJ1-1, with a possible D match to TRBD1 (5 bases). There are 15 residues in the CDR3. The V gene's germline CDR1 is MNHNS and CDR2 SASEGT. CDR3 coding DNA: TGTGCCAGCAGGGGACGGCTGGGGGATAACACTGAAACTTTCTTT. Its translation is CASRGRLGDNTETFF.